This entry describes one T cell receptor (beta chain). The CDR3 is 14 residues long. This specimen belongs to a study of blood T cell repertoires in COVID-19. The wider study: T cells, B-cell-depleted T cells, or PBMCs supplied cDNA or gDNA.

In the study's own analysis: The authors estimated nucleated cell counts from reference gene primer amplification. Profiling relied on immunoSEQ multiplex PCR, and the TCRdb table lists in-frame clones only, not all of them. V, J and clone size were drawn from that table, and D and trimming were deduced from the DNA. The table has 85,000 to 95,000 clones, roughly nine tenths seen once. The rearrangement uses TRBV21-1 and TRBJ2-3; TRBD1, the D gene given by the table, was not confirmed from the DNA. TRBV21-1 is annotated as a pseudogene. The TCR was taken from a woman older than 75 with active COVID-19. The sample comprised peripheral blood. This CDR3 is CASSSRDRGDTQYF. The CDR3, as DNA: TGTGCCAGCAGCTCCCGGGACAGGGGAGATACGCAGTATTTT.